The 11 T cell receptor beta chains given below trace back to one sample, sequenced in a study of somatic mutations in cytotoxic T cells in rheumatoid arthritis. Only in-frame clones appear in the TCRdb table, and some are missing; sequencing was by immunoSEQ multiplex PCR. In the table there are 30,000 to 45,000 clones, less than 85% of which are singletons. Input material: CD8+ T cells sorted from blood. The receptors shown here come from a man aged 40-49 years in good health.

This clone came up a few times. The CDR3 is CASSEAGLAGGPDEQYF. In DNA form, the CDR3 reads TGTGCCAGCAGTGAAGCGGGGCTAGCGGGAGGGCCGGACGAGCAGTACTTC. V is TRBV2 and J is TRBJ2-7, with 12 bases matching TRBD2. This CDR3 contains 17 residues. The trim removed 0 bases at V and 5 bases at J, leaving 8 bases unmatched. CDR1 and CDR2 from the germline V gene are SNHLY and FYNNEI.

Here the CDR3 reads CAKRGQGGPNQPQHF. The CDR3 DNA is TGTGCCAAAAGGGGGCAGGGGGGGCCCAATCAGCCCCAGCATTTT. The chain combines TRBV6-4 with TRBJ1-5; 7 positions match TRBD1. The ends lost 10 bases at V and 3 bases at J; junction bases unmatched: 12. The CDR3 sequence is 15 residues long. Germline CDR1 and CDR2: MRHNA and SNTAGT.

The V and J genes are TRBV5-1 and TRBJ1-1; D remains ambiguous. The germline V and J ends were trimmed by 4 bases and 5 bases, with 12 bases remaining between them. CDR1 and CDR2 (germline): SGHRS, YFSETQ. CDR3 length: 13 residues. Written as DNA, the CDR3 is TGCGCCAGCAGCACCGGGGTGGCTACTGAAGCTTTCTTT. Residues: CASSTGVATEAFF.

This chain links TRBV9 with TRBJ2-5, with TRBD2 identical over 12 bases. Trimming cost V 4 bases and J 4 bases; bases outside gene matches: 5. The CDR3 contains 15 residues. Germline-derived CDR1 and CDR2 are SGDLS and YYNGEE. The CDR3 loop reads CASSPRLAGVETQYF. CDR3 in DNA: TGTGCCAGCAGCCCCCGACTAGCGGGAGTAGAGACCCAGTACTTC.

The V and J genes are TRBV14 and TRBJ2-7; the D gene could be TRBD1 or TRBD2 (5 bases each). The CDR3 extends over 15 amino acids. Looked up from germline, CDR1 is SGHDN and CDR2 is FVKESK. The V and J ends lost 5 bases and 3 bases respectively, with 17 bases between them. This CDR3 is CASSSRDGSFYEQYF. As DNA, the CDR3 is TGTGCCAGCAGCTCCCGGGACGGTTCCTTCTACGAGCAGTACTTC.

The chain joins TRBV27 to TRBJ1-4; TRBD1 agrees at 8 bases. Germline CDR1 reads MNHEY; CDR2 reads SMNVEV (reference sequence). This CDR3 has 14 amino acids. The trim removed 5 bases at V and 10 bases at J, leaving 9 bases unmatched. The CDR3 reads CASSPGQGQIKLFF. In DNA, the CDR3 is TGTGCCAGCAGTCCTGGACAGGGCCAGATAAAACTGTTTTTT.

The chain recombines TRBV6-6 with TRBJ2-7, with D maybe TRBD1 (5 bases). CDR1 and CDR2 from the germline V gene are MNHNY and SVGAGI (reference sequence). This CDR3 region has 12 residues. V dropped 3 bases and J dropped 5 bases, with 8 bases sitting between them. The CDR3 here is CASSYGAHEQYF. The CDR3 region has the DNA TGTGCCAGCAGTTATGGGGCACACGAGCAGTACTTC.

The J gene is TRBJ2-1, the V gene TRBV9, with 7 bases that match TRBD2. V was pared by 0 bases and J by 7 bases, with 7 bases of the junction left unmatched. Looked up from germline, CDR1 is SGDLS and CDR2 is YYNGEE. The CDR3 length is 15 residues. This chain's CDR3 is CASSVGAGVVNEQFF. The CDR3 coding sequence is TGTGCCAGCAGCGTAGGGGCGGGAGTGGTTAATGAGCAGTTCTTC. The full variable domain, with the rest looked up from reference TRBV9 and TRBJ2-1, is DSGVTQTPKHLITATGQRVTLRCSPRSGDLSVYWYQQSLDQGLQFLIQYYNGEERAKGNILERFSAQQFPDLHSELNLSSLELGDSALYFCASSVGAGVVNEQFFGPGTRLTVL.

This clone showed up just once. The V call is TRBV28, the J call TRBJ2-7; D is uncertain. Per germline, CDR1 MDHEN and CDR2 SYDVKM. V lost 5 bases, J lost 0 bases, and 2 bases lay in between. The CDR3 spans 11 residues. CDR3 sequence: CASSASYEQYF. CDR3 nucleotides: TGTGCCAGCAGTGCCTCCTACGAGCAGTACTTC.

The V gene is TRBV10-2, the J gene TRBJ2-3; possibly TRBD1 for D (6 bases). The CDR3 sequence is 15 residues long. Germline CDR1 WSHSY, CDR2 SAAADI. V was cut by 5 bases and J by 1 base, with 13 bases left in between. The CDR3 coding sequence is TGCGCCAGCAGTAGTGGGGGCCGAGGCACAGATACGCAGTATTTT. The encoded protein is CASSSGGRGTDTQYF.

This chain joins TRBV5-1 and TRBJ2-7; 7 nucleotides align to TRBD1. CDR1 is SGHRS, CDR2 YFSETQ, per germline. V gave up 0 bases and J gave up 5 bases; unmatched junction bases: 8. This CDR3 has 15 residues. CDR3 amino acids: CASSLAGRGIDEQYF. CDR3 nucleotides: TGCGCCAGCAGCTTGGCCGGCAGGGGGATCGACGAGCAGTACTTC.